The 14 T cell receptor beta chains listed next were all sequenced from one sample in a study of blood T cell repertoires in COVID-19. The assay was immunoSEQ multiplex PCR, and TCRdb's table has in-frame clones only and misses some. The sample holds 200,000 to 250,000 clones, 86% seen once. Sequenced sample: peripheral blood. The receptors stem from a woman in her fifties or sixties who had recovered from COVID-19.

V and J are TRBV9 and TRBJ2-7; D gene uncertain. Looked up from germline, CDR1 is SGDLS and CDR2 is YYNGEE. The CDR3 totals 14 residues. Between the trimmed V and J ends, which lost 0 bases and 0 bases, there was a span of 7 bases. CDR3 protein: CASSVAPSSYEQYF. The CDR3 coding sequence is TGTGCCAGCAGCGTAGCCCCTAGCTCCTACGAGCAGTACTTC.

This rearrangement joins TRBV5-1 to TRBJ2-7; 14 bases fit TRBD2. This CDR3 has 16 amino acids. J was trimmed by 2 bases and V by 4 bases; bases with no gene match: 5. Germline V CDR1 and CDR2: SGHRS, YFSETQ. CDR3 in amino acids: CASSPVTSGGAYEQYF. As DNA, the CDR3 is TGCGCCAGCAGCCCGGTGACTAGCGGGGGGGCCTACGAGCAGTACTTC.

This chain links TRBV19 with TRBJ2-2, with 9 bases lining up with TRBD2. The V segment lost 3 bases and the J segment 5 bases; nucleotides outside the gene matches: 7. CDR3 length: 16 residues. Germline V CDR1 and CDR2: LNHDA, SQIVND (reference sequence). CDR3 DNA: TGTGCCAGTAGTATTTCAGGGACTAGCTATACCGGGGAGCTGTTTTTT. Its protein is CASSISGTSYTGELFF.

The CDR3 DNA is TGTGCCAGCAGTTACTCCATCACCTACGAGCAGTACTTC. As protein: CASSYSITYEQYF. The chain is built from TRBV6-2 or TRBV6-3 and TRBJ2-7; D gene ambiguous. CDR1 and CDR2 from the germline V gene are MNHEY and SVGEGT. The CDR3 totals 13 residues. Trimming shortened V by 0 bases and J by 2 bases, and 5 bases separated the two germline ends.

A single count supports this clone. The chain combines TRBV3-1 (or the pseudogene TRBV3-2) with TRBJ2-1, with D possibly matching TRBD2 (6 bases). CDR1 is LGHDT, CDR2 YNNKEL, per germline (reference sequence). The V end lost 6 bases, the J end lost 4 bases, and 19 bases lay between the germline ends. This CDR3 has 16 amino acids. The CDR3 region has the DNA TGTGCCAGCAGTCTTTTCCTGGGAGGTACGTACAATGAGCAGTTCTTC. Protein: CASSLFLGGTYNEQFF.

This chain joins TRBV25-1 and TRBJ1-2; 8 positions agree with TRBD1. The junction had 2 bases not matched to a gene; V was cut back by 4 bases and J by 4 bases. The CDR3 runs to 13 residues. Germline CDR1 is MGHDK and CDR2 is SYGVNS. As DNA, the CDR3 is TGTGCCAGCAGTGCGGGACAGGTCTATGGCTACACCTTC. Translation gives CASSAGQVYGYTF.

This sequence joins TRBV19 and TRBJ2-2, with a possible D match to TRBD2 (6 bases). This CDR3 spans 13 amino acids. Germline values: CDR1 LNHDA, CDR2 SQIVND (reference sequence). Trimming took off 3 bases at V and 7 bases at J, with 9 bases between the two ends. The CDR3 loop is CASSMGGLGELFF. DNA of the CDR3: TGTGCCAGTAGTATGGGGGGACTCGGGGAGCTGTTTTTT.

The chain couples TRBV7-3 to TRBJ2-5; D might be TRBD2 (7 bases). CDR1 is SGHTA, CDR2 FQGTGA, per germline. The CDR3 covers 13 residues. V gave up 5 bases and J gave up 3 bases, with 10 bases separating them. The CDR3 reads CASSGGAKETQYF. The DNA of the CDR3 is TGTGCCAGCAGCGGGGGGGCCAAAGAGACCCAGTACTTC.

The V gene is TRBV5-4, the J gene TRBJ2-3; D is undetermined. There are 12 residues in the CDR3. Trimming stripped 0 bases from V and 10 bases from J, with 9 bases between. Germline V gene lookup returns CDR1 SGHNT and CDR2 YYREEE (reference sequence). The CDR3 region has the DNA TGTGCCAGCAGCTTGGGCCCGCGGCCGCAGTATTTT. Translating it yields CASSLGPRPQYF.

The chain uses TRBV7-2 and TRBJ2-3, with no clear D. Deletions cut 7 bases from V and 2 bases from J, with 7 bases between. Germline assignment: CDR1 SGHTA and CDR2 FQGNSA. The length of the CDR3 is 12 residues. The DNA for the CDR3 is TGTGCCAGCACTCTACCCACAGATACGCAGTATTTT. This encodes CASTLPTDTQYF.

The genes are TRBV7-2 and TRBJ2-2; the D gene is possibly TRBD2 (7 bases). Trimming shortened V by 5 bases and J by 4 bases, and 14 bases separated the two germline ends. Germline V gives CDR1 SGHTA, CDR2 FQGNSA. This CDR3 has 15 amino acids. The CDR3 here is CASSPGASGTGELFF. The CDR3, as DNA: TGTGCCAGCAGCCCAGGGGCTAGCGGCACCGGGGAGCTGTTTTTT. Full variable domain (rest looked up from reference TRBV7-2 and TRBJ2-2): GAGVSQSPSNKVTEKGKDVELRCDPISGHTALYWYRQSLGQGLEFLIYFQGNSAPDKSGLPSDRFSAERTGGSVSTLTIQRTQQEDSAVYLCASSPGASGTGELFFGEGSRLTVL.

In its sample, this clone was seen once. This chain joins TRBV5-1 and TRBJ2-5; perhaps TRBD1 as D (8 bases). CDR3 length: 14 residues. Germline CDR1 is SGHRS and CDR2 is YFSETQ. Trimming took off 4 bases at V and 5 bases at J, with 15 bases between the two ends. CDR3 in amino acids: CASSEGQGGETQYF. Written as DNA, the CDR3 is TGCGCCAGCAGCGAAGGACAGGGAGGGGAGACCCAGTACTTC.

This sequence joins TRBV28 and TRBJ2-7; 7 bases fit TRBD2. CDR3 size: 16 residues. CDR1 and CDR2 (germline): MDHEN, SYDVKM. V shed 3 bases, J shed 0 bases, and the junction held 8 bases outside the gene matches. CDR3: CASSLGGGLSSYEQYF. DNA of the CDR3: TGTGCCAGCAGTTTGGGGGGGGGACTTAGCTCCTACGAGCAGTACTTC.

V gene TRBV5-1 combines with J gene TRBJ2-4, with D perhaps matching TRBD1 (6 bases). Germline V gene data show CDR1 as SGHRS and CDR2 as YFSETQ. Trimming took 4 bases from V and 7 from J, leaving 15 bases between them. The CDR3 is 14 amino acids. This CDR3 reads CASSLAGDANIQYF. The CDR3 bases are TGCGCCAGCAGCCTGGCAGGGGACGCGAACATTCAGTACTTC.